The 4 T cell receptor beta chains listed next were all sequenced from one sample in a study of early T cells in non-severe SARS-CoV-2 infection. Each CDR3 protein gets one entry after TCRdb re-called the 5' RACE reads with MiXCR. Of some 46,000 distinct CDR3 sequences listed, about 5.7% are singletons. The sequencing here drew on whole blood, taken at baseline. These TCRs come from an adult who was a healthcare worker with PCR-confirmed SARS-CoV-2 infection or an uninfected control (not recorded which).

CDR3 in amino acids: CASSGRDTVYGYTF. CDR3 bases: TGTGCCAGTAGTGGCCGGGACACCGTCTATGGCTACACCTTC. The V and J genes are TRBV19 and TRBJ1-2; possibly TRBD1 for D (6 bases). Trimming cost V 5 bases and J 4 bases, with 14 bases left between them. Germline values: CDR1 LNHDA, CDR2 SQIVND (reference sequence). The CDR3 totals 14 residues. The whole variable domain, filled in from reference TRBV19 and TRBJ1-2, reads DGGITQSPKYLFRKEGQNVTLSCEQNLNHDAMYWYRQDPGQGLRLIYYSQIVNDFQKGDIAEGYSVSREKKESFPLTVTSAQKNPTAFYLCASSGRDTVYGYTFGSGTRLTVV.

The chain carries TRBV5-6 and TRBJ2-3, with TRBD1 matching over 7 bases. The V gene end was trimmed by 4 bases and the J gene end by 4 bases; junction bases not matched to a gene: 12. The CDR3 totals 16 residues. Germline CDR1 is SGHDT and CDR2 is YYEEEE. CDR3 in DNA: TGTGCCAGCAGCCGCATATCAACTACAGGGGCAGATACGCAGTATTTT. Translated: CASSRISTTGADTQYF.

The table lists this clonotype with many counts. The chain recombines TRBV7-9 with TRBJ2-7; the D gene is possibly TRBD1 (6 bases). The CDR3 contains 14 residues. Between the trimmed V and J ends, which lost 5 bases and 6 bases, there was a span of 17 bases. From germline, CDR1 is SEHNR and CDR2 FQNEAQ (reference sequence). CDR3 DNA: TGTGCCAGCAGCACCCAGGGGAGAAGGGCCGAGCAGTACTTC. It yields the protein CASSTQGRRAEQYF.

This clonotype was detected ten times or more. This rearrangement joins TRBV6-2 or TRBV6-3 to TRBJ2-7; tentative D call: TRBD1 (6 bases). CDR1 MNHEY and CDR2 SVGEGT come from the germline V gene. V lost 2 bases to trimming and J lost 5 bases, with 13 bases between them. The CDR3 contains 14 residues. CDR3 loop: CASSYGTGSHEQYF. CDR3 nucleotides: TGTGCCAGCAGTTACGGAACAGGGTCCCACGAGCAGTACTTC.